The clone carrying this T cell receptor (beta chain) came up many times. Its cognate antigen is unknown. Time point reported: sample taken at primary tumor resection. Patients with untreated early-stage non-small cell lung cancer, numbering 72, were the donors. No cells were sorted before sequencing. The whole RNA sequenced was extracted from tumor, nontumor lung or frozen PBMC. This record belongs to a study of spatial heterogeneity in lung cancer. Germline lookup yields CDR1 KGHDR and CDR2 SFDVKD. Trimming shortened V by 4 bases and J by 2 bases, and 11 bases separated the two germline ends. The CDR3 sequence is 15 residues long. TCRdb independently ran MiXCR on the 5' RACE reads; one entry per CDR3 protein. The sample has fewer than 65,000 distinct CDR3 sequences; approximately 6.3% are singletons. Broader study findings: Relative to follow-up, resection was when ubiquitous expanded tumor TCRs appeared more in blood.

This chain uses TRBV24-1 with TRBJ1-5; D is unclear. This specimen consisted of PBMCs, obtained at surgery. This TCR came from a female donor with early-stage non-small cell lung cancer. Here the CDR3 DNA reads TGTGCCACCAGTGACCACGACACGGGCAATCAGCCCCAGCATTTT. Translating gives CATSDHDTGNQPQHF.